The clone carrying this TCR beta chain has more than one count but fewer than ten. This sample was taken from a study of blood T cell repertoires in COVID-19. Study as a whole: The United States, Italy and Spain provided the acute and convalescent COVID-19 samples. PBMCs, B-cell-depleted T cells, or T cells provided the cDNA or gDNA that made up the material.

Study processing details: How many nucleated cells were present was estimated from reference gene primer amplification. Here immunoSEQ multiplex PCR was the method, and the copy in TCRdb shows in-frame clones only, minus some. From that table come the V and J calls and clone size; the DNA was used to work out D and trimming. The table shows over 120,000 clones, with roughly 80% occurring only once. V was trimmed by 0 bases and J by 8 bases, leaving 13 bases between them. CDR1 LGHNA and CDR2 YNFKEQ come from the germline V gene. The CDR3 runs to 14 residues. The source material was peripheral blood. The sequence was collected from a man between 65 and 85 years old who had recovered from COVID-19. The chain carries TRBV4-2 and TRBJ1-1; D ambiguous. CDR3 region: CASSQDSSRTEAFF. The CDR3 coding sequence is TGTGCCAGCAGCCAAGATTCGTCTCGCACAGAAGCTTTCTTT.